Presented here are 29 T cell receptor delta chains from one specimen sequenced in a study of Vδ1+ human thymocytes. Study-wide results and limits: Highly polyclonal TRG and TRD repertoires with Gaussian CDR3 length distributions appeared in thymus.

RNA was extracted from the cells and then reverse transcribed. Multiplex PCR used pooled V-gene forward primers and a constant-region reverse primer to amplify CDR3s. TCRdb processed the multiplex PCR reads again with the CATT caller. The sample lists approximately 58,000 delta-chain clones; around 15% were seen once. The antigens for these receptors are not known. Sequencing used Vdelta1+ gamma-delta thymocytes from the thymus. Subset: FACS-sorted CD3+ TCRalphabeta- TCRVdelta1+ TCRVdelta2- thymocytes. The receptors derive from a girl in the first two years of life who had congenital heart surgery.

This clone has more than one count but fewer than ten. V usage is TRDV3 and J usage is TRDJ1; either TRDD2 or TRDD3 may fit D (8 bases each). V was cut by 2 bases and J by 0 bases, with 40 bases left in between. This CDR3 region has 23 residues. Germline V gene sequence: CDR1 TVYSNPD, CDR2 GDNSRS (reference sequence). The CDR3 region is CAFPPGFLPHYHYWGLDTDKLIF. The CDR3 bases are TGTGCCTTTCCCCCGGGCTTCCTACCCCACTATCACTACTGGGGGCTCGACACCGATAAACTCATCTTT. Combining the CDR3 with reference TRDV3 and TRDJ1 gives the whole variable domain CDKVTQSSPDQTVASGSEVVLLCTYDTVYSNPDLFWYRIRPDYSFQFVFYGDNSRSEGADFTQGRFSVKHILTQKAFHLVISPVRTEDSATYYCAFPPGFLPHYHYWGLDTDKLIFGKGTRVTVEP.

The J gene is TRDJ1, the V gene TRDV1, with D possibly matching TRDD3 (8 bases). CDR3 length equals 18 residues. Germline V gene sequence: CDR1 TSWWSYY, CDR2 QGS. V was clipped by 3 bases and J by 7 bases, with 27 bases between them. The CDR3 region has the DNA TGTGCTCTTGGGGAGATATTCCTACCGCTCAGTACTGGGGGTAAACTCATCTTT. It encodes CALGEIFLPLSTGGKLIF.

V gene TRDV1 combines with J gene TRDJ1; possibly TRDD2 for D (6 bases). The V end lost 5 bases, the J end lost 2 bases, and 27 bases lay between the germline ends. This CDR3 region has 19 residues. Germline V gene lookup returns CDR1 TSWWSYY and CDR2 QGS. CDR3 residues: CALGIPSLWDLVLTDKLIF. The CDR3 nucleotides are TGTGCTCTTGGGATTCCTAGTCTCTGGGATTTAGTCTTGACCGATAAACTCATCTTT.

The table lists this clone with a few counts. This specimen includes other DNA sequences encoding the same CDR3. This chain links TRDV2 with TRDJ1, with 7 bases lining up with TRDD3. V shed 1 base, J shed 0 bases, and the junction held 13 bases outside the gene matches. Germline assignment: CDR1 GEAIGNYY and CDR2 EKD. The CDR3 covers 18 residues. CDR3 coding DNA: TGTGCCTGTGACACGGGGGGATTGGCCCCGGTAAACACCGATAAACTCATCTTT. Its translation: CACDTGGLAPVNTDKLIF.

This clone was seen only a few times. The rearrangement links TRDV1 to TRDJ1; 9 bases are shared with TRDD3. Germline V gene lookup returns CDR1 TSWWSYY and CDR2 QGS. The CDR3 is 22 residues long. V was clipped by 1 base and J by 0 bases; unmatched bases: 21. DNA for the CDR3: TGTGCTCTTGGGGAACCTCCCCTCCGATTCTTTACTGGGGGAAAGTACACCGATAAACTCATCTTT. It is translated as CALGEPPLRFFTGGKYTDKLIF.

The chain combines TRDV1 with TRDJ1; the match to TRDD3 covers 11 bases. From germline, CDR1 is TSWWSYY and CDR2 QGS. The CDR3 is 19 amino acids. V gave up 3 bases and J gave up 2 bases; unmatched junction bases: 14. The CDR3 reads CALGDPSYRYWGITDKLIF. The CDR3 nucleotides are TGTGCTCTTGGGGACCCTTCCTACCGGTACTGGGGGATAACCGATAAACTCATCTTT.

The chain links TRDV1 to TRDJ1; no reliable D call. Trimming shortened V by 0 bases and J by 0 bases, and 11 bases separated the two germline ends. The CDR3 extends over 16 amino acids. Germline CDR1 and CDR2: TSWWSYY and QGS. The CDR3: CALGELFARNTDKLIF. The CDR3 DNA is TGTGCTCTTGGGGAACTTTTCGCCCGAAACACCGATAAACTCATCTTT.

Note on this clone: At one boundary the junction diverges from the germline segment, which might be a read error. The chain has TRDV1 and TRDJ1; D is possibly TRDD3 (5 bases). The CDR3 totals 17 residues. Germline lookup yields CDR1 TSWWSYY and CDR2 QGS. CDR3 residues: CAVGEGHSPSDSDKLIF. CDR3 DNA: TGTGCTGTTGGGGAAGGACACTCCCCTAGTGATAGCGATAAACTCATCTTT.

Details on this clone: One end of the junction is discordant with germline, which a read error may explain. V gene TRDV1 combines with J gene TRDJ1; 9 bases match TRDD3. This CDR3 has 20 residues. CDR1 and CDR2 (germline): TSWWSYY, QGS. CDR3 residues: CALGEGGVPPTGGATDNLIF. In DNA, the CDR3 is TGTGCTCTTGGGGAAGGAGGGGTCCCCCCGACTGGGGGAGCCACCGATAACCTCATCTTT.

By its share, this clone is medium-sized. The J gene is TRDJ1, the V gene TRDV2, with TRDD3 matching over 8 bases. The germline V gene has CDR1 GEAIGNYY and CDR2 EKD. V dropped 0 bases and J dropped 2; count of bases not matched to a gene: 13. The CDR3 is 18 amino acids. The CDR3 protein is CACDTEELLVGDTDKLIF. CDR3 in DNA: TGTGCCTGTGACACCGAAGAATTACTAGTGGGGGATACCGATAAACTCATCTTT.

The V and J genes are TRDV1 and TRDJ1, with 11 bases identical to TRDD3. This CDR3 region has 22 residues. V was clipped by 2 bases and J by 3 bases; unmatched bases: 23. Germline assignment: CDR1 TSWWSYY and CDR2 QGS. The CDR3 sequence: CALGETPHYVLGDIGIADKLIF. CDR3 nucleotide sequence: TGTGCTCTTGGGGAAACCCCCCACTACGTACTGGGGGATATCGGAATTGCCGATAAACTCATCTTT.

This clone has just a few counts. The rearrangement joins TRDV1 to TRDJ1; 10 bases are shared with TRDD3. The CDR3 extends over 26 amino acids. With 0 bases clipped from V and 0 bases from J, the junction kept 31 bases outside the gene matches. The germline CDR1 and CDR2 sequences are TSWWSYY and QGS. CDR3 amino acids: CALGELSLLCTGGSGFPNPYTDKLIF. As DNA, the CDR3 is TGTGCTCTTGGGGAACTTTCCCTACTATGTACTGGGGGATCGGGATTTCCGAACCCGTACACCGATAAACTCATCTTT.

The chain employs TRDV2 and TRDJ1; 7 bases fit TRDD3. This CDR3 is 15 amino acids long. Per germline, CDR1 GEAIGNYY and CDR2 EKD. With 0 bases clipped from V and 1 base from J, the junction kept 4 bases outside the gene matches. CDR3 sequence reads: CACDTERGITDKLIF. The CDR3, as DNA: TGTGCCTGTGACACCGAACGGGGGATCACCGATAAACTCATCTTT.

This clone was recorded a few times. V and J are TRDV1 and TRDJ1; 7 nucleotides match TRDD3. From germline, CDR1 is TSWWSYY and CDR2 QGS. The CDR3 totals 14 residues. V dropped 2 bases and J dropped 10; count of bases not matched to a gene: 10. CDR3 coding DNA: TGTGCTCTTGGGGAAATCTGGGGGCTAACGGGACTCATCTTT. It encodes CALGEIWGLTGLIF.

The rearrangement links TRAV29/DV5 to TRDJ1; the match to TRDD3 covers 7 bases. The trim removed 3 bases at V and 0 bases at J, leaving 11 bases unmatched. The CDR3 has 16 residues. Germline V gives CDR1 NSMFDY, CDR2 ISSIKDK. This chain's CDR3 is CAAIGRGDWYTDKLIF. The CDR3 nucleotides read TGTGCAGCAATCGGGCGGGGGGATTGGTACACCGATAAACTCATCTTT.

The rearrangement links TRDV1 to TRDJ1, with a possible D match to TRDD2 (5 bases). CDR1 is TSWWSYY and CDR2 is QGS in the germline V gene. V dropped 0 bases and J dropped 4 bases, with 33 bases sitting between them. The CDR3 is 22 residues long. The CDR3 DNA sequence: TGTGCTCTTGGGGAACTAGGTCTTCCCACCTCCCTGTACTGCCCTTCTCTCGATAAACTCATCTTT. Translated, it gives CALGELGLPTSLYCPSLDKLIF.

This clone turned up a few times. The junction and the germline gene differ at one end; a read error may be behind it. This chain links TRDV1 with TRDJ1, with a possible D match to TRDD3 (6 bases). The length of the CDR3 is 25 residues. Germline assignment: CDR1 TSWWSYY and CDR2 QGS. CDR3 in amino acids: CALGELNSPGFLSWGIPNYTDKLIF. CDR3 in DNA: TGTGCCCTTGGGGAACTGAATTCCCCTGGGTTCCTCTCCTGGGGAATACCTAATTACACCGATAAACTCATCTTT.

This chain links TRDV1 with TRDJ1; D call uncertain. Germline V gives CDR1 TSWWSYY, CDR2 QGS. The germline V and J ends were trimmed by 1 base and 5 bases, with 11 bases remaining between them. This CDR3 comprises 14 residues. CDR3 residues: CALGERRVEDKLIF. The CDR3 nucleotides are TGTGCTCTTGGGGAACGTCGCGTCGAGGATAAACTCATCTTT.

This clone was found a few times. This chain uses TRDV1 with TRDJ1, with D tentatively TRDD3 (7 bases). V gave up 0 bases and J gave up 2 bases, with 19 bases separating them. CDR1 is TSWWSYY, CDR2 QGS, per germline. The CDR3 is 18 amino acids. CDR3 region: CALGELPTTLGVTDKLIF. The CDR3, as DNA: TGTGCTCTTGGGGAACTTCCTACCACGCTGGGGGTGACCGATAAACTCATCTTT.

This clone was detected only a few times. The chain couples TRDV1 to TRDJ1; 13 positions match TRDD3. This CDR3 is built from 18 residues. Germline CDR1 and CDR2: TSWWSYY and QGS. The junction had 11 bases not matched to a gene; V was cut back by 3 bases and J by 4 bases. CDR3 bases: TGTGCTCTTGGGGACCCCAATCGAACTGGGGGATACGGCGATAAACTCATCTTT. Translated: CALGDPNRTGGYGDKLIF.

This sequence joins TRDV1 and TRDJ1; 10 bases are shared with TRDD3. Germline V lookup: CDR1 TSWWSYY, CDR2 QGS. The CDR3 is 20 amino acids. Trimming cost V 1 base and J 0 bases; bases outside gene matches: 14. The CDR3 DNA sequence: TGTGCTCTTGGGGAACGGAACCTACTTGGTACTGGGGGATACACCGATAAACTCATCTTT. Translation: CALGERNLLGTGGYTDKLIF.

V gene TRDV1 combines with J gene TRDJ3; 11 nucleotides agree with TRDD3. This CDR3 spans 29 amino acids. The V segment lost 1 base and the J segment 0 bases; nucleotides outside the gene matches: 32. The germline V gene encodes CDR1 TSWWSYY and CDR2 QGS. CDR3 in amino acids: CALGEHVKAFLQGVAGGYHNSWDTRQMFF. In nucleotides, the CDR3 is TGTGCTCTTGGGGAACACGTTAAGGCCTTCCTACAGGGAGTGGCTGGGGGATACCACAACTCCTGGGACACCCGACAGATGTTTTTC.

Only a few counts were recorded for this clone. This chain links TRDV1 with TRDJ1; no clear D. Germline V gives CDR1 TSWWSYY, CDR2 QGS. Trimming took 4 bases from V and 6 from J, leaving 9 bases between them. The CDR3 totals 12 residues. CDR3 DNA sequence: TGTGCTCTTGGGGCGCCGGGTCATAAACTCATCTTT. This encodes CALGAPGHKLIF.

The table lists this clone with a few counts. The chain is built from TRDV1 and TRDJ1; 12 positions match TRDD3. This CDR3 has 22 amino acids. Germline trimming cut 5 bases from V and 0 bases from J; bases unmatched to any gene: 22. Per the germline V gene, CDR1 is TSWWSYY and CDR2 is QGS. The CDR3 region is CALGKKDGPLGDTRSYTDKLIF. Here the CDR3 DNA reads TGTGCTCTTGGGAAGAAGGATGGACCCCTGGGGGATACGAGGTCGTACACCGATAAACTCATCTTT.

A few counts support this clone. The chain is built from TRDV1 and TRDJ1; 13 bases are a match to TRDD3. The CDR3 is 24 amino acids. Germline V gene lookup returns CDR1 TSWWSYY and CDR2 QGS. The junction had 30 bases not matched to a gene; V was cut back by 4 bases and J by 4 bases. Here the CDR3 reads CALGVIPPRDTSYTGGYDGDKLIF. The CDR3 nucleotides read TGTGCTCTTGGGGTAATTCCACCCAGGGATACATCCTATACTGGGGGATACGACGGCGATAAACTCATCTTT.

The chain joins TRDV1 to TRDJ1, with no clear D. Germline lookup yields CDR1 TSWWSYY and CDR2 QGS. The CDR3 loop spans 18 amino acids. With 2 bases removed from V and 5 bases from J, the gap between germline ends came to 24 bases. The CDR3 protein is CALGEGFRIYRPYDKLIF. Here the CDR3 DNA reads TGTGCTCTTGGGGAAGGGTTTAGGATTTACCGTCCCTATGATAAACTCATCTTT.

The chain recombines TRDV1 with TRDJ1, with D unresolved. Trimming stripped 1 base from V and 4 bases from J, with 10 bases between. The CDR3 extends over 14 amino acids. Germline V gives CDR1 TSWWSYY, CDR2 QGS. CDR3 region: CALGEQNSNDKLIF. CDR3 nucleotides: TGTGCTCTTGGGGAACAGAACTCCAACGATAAACTCATCTTT.

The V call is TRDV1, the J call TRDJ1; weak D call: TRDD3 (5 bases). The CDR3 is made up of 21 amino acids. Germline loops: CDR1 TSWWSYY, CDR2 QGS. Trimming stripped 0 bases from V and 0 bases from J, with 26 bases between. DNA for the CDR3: TGTGCTCTTGGGGAACTAAAAGTAGAGGCGGGAGGGATCTACCACACCGATAAACTCATCTTT. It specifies CALGELKVEAGGIYHTDKLIF.

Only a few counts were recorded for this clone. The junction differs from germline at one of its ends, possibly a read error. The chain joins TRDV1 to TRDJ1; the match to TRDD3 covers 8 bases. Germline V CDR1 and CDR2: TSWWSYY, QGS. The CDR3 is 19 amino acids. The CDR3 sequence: CAPGNFEGYANLYTDKLIF. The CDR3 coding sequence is TGTGCTCCTGGGAACTTTGAGGGATACGCCAACTTGTACACCGATAAACTCATCTTT.